This T cell receptor (beta chain) was recovered during a study of CD8 T cells in Susac syndrome (dated by TCRdb to the late 2010s). At the level of the whole study: The study used repertoire sequencing to test whether antigen drove CD8+ T cell activation and differentiation in Susac syndrome. Study-wide conclusions, independent of this receptor: The number of individuals in the TCR sequencing and HLA analysis was recognized as being relatively small.

RNA was extracted with the RNeasy kit and roughly 0.45 to 1 ug was reverse transcribed using random hexamers. The immunoSEQ multiplex PCR assay, which covers 54 Vbeta and 13 Jbeta segments, was used to amplify TCR beta CDR3 regions. PCR amplification bias was corrected by using a synthetic template baseline for primer optimization and computational correction. In the source study's methods: Reads were assigned to V, D and J genes according to IMGT and analyzed in immunoSEQ Analyzer, with only productive sequences retained. Clonality was computed as one minus Shannon entropy normalized by log2 of the number of productive unique sequences. Public and private clones were assessed among the 100 most prevalent clones of each patient and control. Susac-specific clones were defined as absent from healthy and MS cohorts, over a thousand published viral clones and other ImmuneACCESS disease sequences. Starting from the raw public reads, TCRdb applied fastp trimming at Q25, assembled clones with MiXCR and retained in-frame beta chains. Each CDR3 protein appears once, grouped with its most common genes and DNA. The V and J calls here are based on TCRdb, not the publication. In all, the sample holds 150,000 to 200,000 distinct CDR3 sequences, and about 93% of those were seen once. Around 0.14% of the sample goes to the ten largest clones.

Comments on this clonotype: The antigen this receptor binds is unknown. The input lacks base qualities; no much larger clone sits a single base away.

High-throughput TCR beta sequencing profiled peripheral blood CD8+ and CD4+ T cells from healthy donors, Susac syndrome patients and multiple sclerosis patients. Healthy donors were included as age- and sex-matched controls. Bulk CD8+ and CD4+ T cells were purified magnetically by negative isolation, whereas CD8+ TEMRA cells were enriched by FACS. Blood was collected in EDTA tubes and processed within 24 hours, with PBMCs isolated through density gradient centrifugation. PBMCs intended for TCR sequencing were frozen in liquid nitrogen and were later thawed in a 37 degrees C water bath. A purity of at least 90% was achieved for sorted or isolated CD4+, CD8+ and CD8+ TEMRA cells. V trim: 2 bases; J trim: 7 bases; unmatched bases: 6. CDR1 and CDR2 are drawn from the germline V gene: LGHNA, YNFKEQ. The CDR3 sequence holds 14 residues, the cysteine and phenylalanine included. Only the CDR3 portion is preserved as DNA: 42 bases, with reading frame beginning at the first base.

The V and J genes are TRBV4-2 and TRBJ2-5, with TRBD2 identical over 8 junction bases. This TCR was recovered from a human donor in good health. The sequencing input was CD4+ T cells from PBMCs. The bases read TGTGCCAGCAGCCAACAAGCGGGGGATCGGACCCAGTACTTC. Its translation reads: CASSQQAGDRTQYF.